The clone carrying this TCR beta chain has only a few counts. As yet, its antigen is unknown. The sample belongs to a study of T cells after yellow fever vaccination. Study-wide results and limits: The secondary response was weaker, and its peak arrived faster, on day 5 versus 15. Clones that expanded after primary vaccination mostly reappeared after the booster (around 96% CD4, roughly 87% CD8). In FACS-sorted repertoires, abundant clonotypes from the bulk population could appear as contaminants.

The CDR3 extends over 17 amino acids. With V trimmed by 4 bases and J by 5 bases, 9 bases remained unmatched. Germline V gene lookup returns CDR1 SGHAT and CDR2 FQNNGV. Making TCR cDNA involved 5'RACE template switching, which added UMIs and a universal primer site. A single record per CDR3 protein comes from TCRdb applying MiXCR to the 5' RACE reads. The sample lists 100,000 to 150,000 distinct CDR3 sequences, about 15% occurring once. This TCR was sampled from a man in his late teens or twenties who received the YFV17D yellow fever vaccine. This specimen was CD8+ T cells sorted from PBMCs, taken 5 days after the yellow fever booster vaccination. This sequence joins TRBV11-2 and TRBJ2-1, with 12 bases aligning to TRBD2. The CDR3 loop is CASSSGLAGEVNNEQFF. Here the CDR3 DNA reads TGTGCCAGCAGCTCGGGACTAGCGGGTGAGGTGAACAATGAGCAGTTCTTC.